This TCR beta chain is from a study of OX40 agonist ivuxolimab in advanced cancers. This clone was detected only once. Profiling relied on immunoSEQ multiplex PCR, and the TCRdb table lists in-frame clones only, not all of them. This sample has some 80,000 clones, with roughly 84% found just once. This CDR3 has 15 amino acids. V lost 6 bases and J 2 bases, leaving 15 bases between the germline ends. Germline V CDR1 and CDR2: MDHEN, SYDVKM. This chain uses TRBV28 with TRBJ2-3; D is possibly TRBD2 (5 bases). The input for sequencing was CD4+ or CD8+ T cells sorted from blood, taken in a trial of the OX40 agonist ivuxolimab. This TCR was sampled from an adult with an advanced solid tumor such as melanoma, head and neck, liver or kidney cancer. The CDR3 DNA is TGTGCCAGCAGCCGAGTCCCGGGATCCACAGATACGCAGTATTTT. Amino acid sequence: CASSRVPGSTDTQYF.